This T cell receptor beta chain was recovered during a study of T cells in Graves' hyperthyroidism and ophthalmopathy. TCR beta CDR3 sequences were amplified from RNA transcripts. The study used the HTBI primer set for a first-round RT-PCR of the TCR CDR3. TCRdb re-analysed the multiplex PCR reads in MiXCR, keeping a single row per CDR3 protein. Here the sample spans about 610,000 distinct CDR3 sequences, approximately 16% being singletons. V dropped 0 bases and J dropped 5 bases, with 14 bases sitting between them. Germline values: CDR1 SNHLY, CDR2 FYNNEI. There are 16 residues in the CDR3. This clonotype was detected ten times or more. Its specificity is unknown. General study findings and limits: Blood samples included most of the expanded thyroid clonotypes exceeding 0.001.

In the ophthalmopathy cohort, Clinical Activity Score was at least 3, NOSPECS grade at least 4, and duration under 3 months. Sequencing used blood. The V gene is TRBV2, the J gene TRBJ2-4; D possibly uses TRBD1 or TRBD2 (5 bases each). The sequence derives from a woman aged 40-49 years with Graves' ophthalmopathy. The CDR3: CASSEALRGRENIQYF. DNA of the CDR3: TGTGCCAGCAGTGAAGCGCTTCGGGGCAGGGAAAACATTCAGTACTTC. The full variable domain, its missing parts supplied by reference TRBV2 and TRBJ2-4, is EPEVTQTPSHQVTQMGQEVILRCVPISNHLYFYWYRQILGQKVEFLVSFYNNEISEKSEIFDDQFSVERPDGSNFTLKIRSTKLEDSAMYFCASSEALRGRENIQYFGAGTRLSVL.